This is a list of T cell receptor beta chains from one sample in a study of radiation and T cells in renal cell carcinoma. Method: immunoSEQ multiplex PCR; TCRdb's copy keeps in-frame clones and lacks some. The sample has about 20,000 clones; 55% to 80% are singletons. Sequencing was performed on tumor tissue, taken from a patient whose treatment included radiotherapy and nephrectomy. The receptor set was obtained from a woman between 65 and 79 years old with renal cell carcinoma. Both conserved end residues are part of each CDR3. D genes are given only for firm matches. The size entry is marked missing in some rows and otherwise reads once, few, many or a size class.

clone_size	cdr3_length	v_call	d_call	j_call	cdr3_aa	cdr3_nt
few	14	TRBV2	TRBD2	TRBJ2-2	CASGLAGNTGELFF	TGTGCCAGTGGACTAGCGGGGAACACCGGGGAGCTGTTTTTT
-	13	TRBV27	-	TRBJ2-2	CASTLAPDGELFF	TGTGCCAGCACCCTAGCCCCGGACGGGGAGCTGTTTTTT
-	11	TRBV5-6	-	TRBJ2-1	CASSLRAGQFF	TGTGCCAGCAGCTTGCGGGCGGGTCAATTCTTC
-	15	TRBV13	TRBD1	TRBJ2-5	CASRQRQGSQETQYF	TGTGCCAGCAGACAAAGACAGGGGTCCCAAGAGACCCAGTACTTC
few	14	TRBV6-6	-	TRBJ2-5	CASSYDAAQETQYF	TGTGCCAGCAGTTACGACGCAGCCCAAGAGACCCAGTACTTC
-	13	TRBV27	TRBD1	TRBJ1-1	CASRDRARTEAFF	TGTGCCTCGCGGGACAGGGCGCGGACTGAAGCTTTCTTT
medium-sized	13	TRBV30	-	TRBJ1-5	CAWSGGSNQPQHF	TGTGCCTGGTCAGGAGGGAGTAATCAGCCCCAGCATTTT
-	14	TRBV28	TRBD2	TRBJ2-3	CASSRMGRADTQYF	TGTGCCAGCAGCCGTATGGGGAGGGCAGATACGCAGTATTTT
-	14	TRBV19	-	TRBJ2-2	CASSWGRGTGELFF	TGTGCCAGTAGTTGGGGTAGGGGCACCGGGGAGCTGTTTTTT
-	10	TRBV2	-	TRBJ1-3	CASTLNTIYF	TGTGCCAGCACGTTGAACACCATATATTTT
-	14	TRBV7-8	TRBD1	TRBJ2-7	CASSTRTGYIVQYF	TGTGCCAGCAGCACGAGGACAGGGTATATCGTGCAGTACTTC
-	10	TRBV29-1	-	TRBJ1-2	CSVGNYGYTF	TGCAGCGTAGGGAACTATGGCTACACCTTC
-	14	TRBV6-5	TRBD2	TRBJ2-2	CASRGTSGAGELFF	TGTGCCAGCAGGGGGACTAGCGGGGCCGGGGAGCTGTTTTTT
-	13	TRBV27	-	TRBJ2-3	CASSWTVTDTQYF	TGTGCCAGCAGTTGGACAGTCACAGATACGCAGTATTTT
few	13	TRBV7-2	-	TRBJ1-1	CASSPNRNTEAFF	TGCGCCAGCAGCCCGAACAGGAACACTGAAGCTTTCTTT
-	14	TRBV5-1	TRBD1	TRBJ1-6	CASSAGGGNSPLHF	TGCGCCAGCAGCGCAGGGGGCGGGAATTCACCCCTCCACTTT
-	16	TRBV5-5	TRBD1	TRBJ1-2	CASSPFPGQGVHGYTF	TGTGCCAGCAGCCCATTCCCGGGACAGGGGGTCCATGGCTACACCTTC
-	14	TRBV28	-	TRBJ1-2	CASSAPQERYGYTF	TGTGCCAGCAGTGCACCTCAAGAGCGCTATGGCTACACCTTC
few	15	TRBV28	-	TRBJ2-3	CASLLTGGAVRTQYF	TGTGCCAGCCTACTTACAGGGGGGGCCGTGAGAACGCAGTATTTT
-	13	TRBV7-7	-	TRBJ2-5	CASSFGPQETQYF	TGTGCTAGCAGCTTTGGACCCCAAGAGACCCAGTACTTC
-	14	TRBV7-6	TRBD1	TRBJ1-6	CASSFGQDNSPLHF	TGTGCCAGCAGCTTTGGACAGGATAATTCACCCCTCCACTTT
-	14	TRBV19	TRBD1	TRBJ1-4	CASSIGGGFEKLFF	TGTGCCAGTAGTATAGGAGGGGGCTTTGAAAAACTGTTTTTT
few	15	TRBV10-1	-	TRBJ2-1	CASRRTESIYNEQFF	TGCGCCAGCAGGCGGACGGAGTCGATCTACAATGAGCAGTTCTTC
-	15	TRBV30	TRBD1	TRBJ1-3	CAWSRDSGSGNTIYF	TGTGCCTGGAGTAGGGACAGTGGCTCTGGAAACACCATATATTTT
-	14	TRBV27	TRBD1	TRBJ1-5	CASSWTGGSEPQHF	TGTGCCAGCAGTTGGACAGGGGGTAGTGAGCCCCAGCATTTT
-	16	TRBV9	-	TRBJ1-3	CASSVGVQGTGNTIYF	TGTGCCAGCAGCGTTGGCGTGCAGGGGACTGGAAACACCATATATTTT
-	14	TRBV4-2	TRBD1	TRBJ1-1	CASSPGQSNTEAFF	TGTGCCAGCAGCCCGGGACAGTCGAACACTGAAGCTTTCTTT
-	11	TRBV5-4	-	TRBJ2-7	CASSSTGKQYF	TGTGCCAGCAGCTCCACAGGGAAGCAGTACTTC
-	17	TRBV19	TRBD1	TRBJ1-5	CASSTSPGQGRFQPQHF	TGTGCCAGTAGTACGAGCCCCGGACAGGGGCGATTTCAGCCCCAGCATTTT
medium-sized	13	TRBV2	TRBD1	TRBJ1-4	CASNRGPNEKLFF	TGTGCCAGCAACAGGGGTCCTAATGAAAAACTGTTTTTT
-	18	TRBV4-2	-	TRBJ2-6	CASSQDWNEASGANVLTF	TGTGCCAGCAGCCAAGATTGGAACGAAGCGTCCGGGGCCAACGTCCTGACTTTC
-	14	TRBV4-1	-	TRBJ2-2	CASSQDDRGGELFF	TGCGCCAGCAGCCAAGATGACAGAGGGGGGGAGCTGTTTTTT
-	11	TRBV7-2	-	TRBJ1-6	CASSLGATLHF	TGTGCCAGCAGCTTAGGTGCAACCCTCCACTTT
-	15	TRBV2	TRBD2	TRBJ2-7	CASRPKAGVGDEQYF	TGTGCCAGCCGGCCAAAAGCGGGGGTTGGTGACGAGCAGTACTTC
once	16	TRBV6-5	-	TRBJ1-1	CASSYPLEGGSTEAFF	TGTGCCAGCAGTTACCCCCTGGAGGGGGGGAGCACTGAAGCTTTCTTT
-	16	TRBV6-6	TRBD1	TRBJ2-6	CASSYGQGAGANVLTF	TGTGCCAGCAGTTACGGTCAGGGGGCTGGGGCCAACGTCCTGACTTTC
-	14	TRBV7-9	-	TRBJ1-1	CASSPLASGTEAFF	TGTGCCAGCAGCCCCCTGGCTAGCGGCACTGAAGCTTTCTTT
-	15	TRBV9	TRBD1	TRBJ1-3	CASSGRTGDGNTIYF	TGTGCCAGCAGCGGGCGTACAGGGGATGGAAACACCATATATTTT
-	15	TRBV19	-	TRBJ1-1	CASSIRKGGDTEAFF	TGTGCCAGTAGTATCCGAAAGGGGGGCGACACTGAAGCTTTCTTT
-	16	TRBV27	-	TRBJ1-6	CASLSGSPGNNSPLHF	TGTGCCAGTCTTTCCGGGAGCCCTGGAAATAATTCACCCCTCCACTTT
-	14	TRBV5-5	-	TRBJ1-3	CASSPMTGTNTIYF	TGTGCCAGCAGCCCGATGACGGGGACTAACACCATATATTTT
-	15	TRBV30	-	TRBJ1-4	CAWAGTIPRNEKLFF	TGTGCCTGGGCCGGGACAATCCCCCGGAATGAAAAACTGTTTTTT
-	15	TRBV5-1	-	TRBJ1-6	CASRPTGSYNSPLHF	TGCGCCAGCAGACCGACAGGCTCCTATAATTCACCCCTCCACTTT
-	12	TRBV5-1	-	TRBJ2-7	CASSPDGYEQYF	TGCGCCAGCAGTCCGGACGGATACGAGCAGTACTTC
-	14	TRBV6-5	-	TRBJ2-3	CASSKRTGIDTQYF	TGTGCCAGCAGTAAACGGACGGGGATAGATACGCAGTATTTT
few	17	TRBV9	TRBD1	TRBJ2-6	CASSGTGGDGGANVLTF	TGTGCCAGCAGCGGAACAGGGGGCGACGGCGGGGCCAACGTCCTGACTTTC